The next 18 T cell receptor beta chains were all read from a single sample in a study of T cell responses to AZD1222 COVID-19 vaccine. Assay used: immunoSEQ multiplex PCR; TCRdb lists only in-frame clones, some missing. The table records about 90,000 clones, approximately 86% of them present only once. The starting material was peripheral blood, obtained on day 0 of MenACWY control vaccination. All receptors come from an adult in good health.

The chain links TRBV19 to TRBJ1-6; unclear D gene. V shed 3 bases and J shed 8 bases, with 8 bases lying between them. This CDR3 contains 13 residues. Germline CDR1 and CDR2: LNHDA and SQIVND (reference sequence). CDR3 residues: CASSIDGDSPLHF. The CDR3 DNA reads TGTGCCAGTAGTATCGATGGGGATTCACCCCTCCACTTT.

The V call is TRBV6-2 or TRBV6-3, the J call TRBJ2-2; 11 bases are shared with TRBD2. J was trimmed by 4 bases and V by 2 bases; bases with no gene match: 3. The CDR3 length is 16 residues. CDR1 MNHEY and CDR2 SVGEGT come from the germline V gene. CDR3: CASSYVSGGATGELFF. CDR3 DNA sequence: TGTGCCAGCAGTTACGTTAGCGGGGGGGCCACCGGGGAGCTGTTTTTT.

Within the sample, this clone is medium-sized. The chain combines TRBV25-1 with TRBJ2-7, with D tentatively TRBD1 (5 bases). This CDR3 has 11 residues. Germline V lookup: CDR1 MGHDK, CDR2 SYGVNS. V lost 4 bases to trimming and J lost 5 bases, with 6 bases between them. The CDR3 DNA is TGTGCCAGCAGTGTAGGGGACGAGCAGTACTTC. Translating it yields CASSVGDEQYF.

The chain combines TRBV5-6 with TRBJ1-2; 7 bases agree with TRBD1. CDR1 is SGHDT, CDR2 YYEEEE, per germline. V was clipped by 5 bases and J by 6 bases; unmatched bases: 7. CDR3 size: 13 residues. DNA of the CDR3: TGTGCCAGCAGTTCCGACAGGGATCATGGCTACACCTTC. Protein sequence: CASSSDRDHGYTF.

This chain uses TRBV6-5 with TRBJ1-1, with D tentatively TRBD1 (6 bases). The CDR3 sequence is 14 residues long. Trimming shortened V by 8 bases and J by 1 base, and 14 bases separated the two germline ends. The V gene's germline CDR1 is MNHEY and CDR2 SVGAGI. The CDR3 DNA reads TGTGCCAGCGGGAACAGGGACCGGAACACTGAAGCTTTCTTT. Its translation is CASGNRDRNTEAFF.

This chain links TRBV14 with TRBJ2-7; 9 nucleotides align to TRBD1. The CDR3 length is 14 residues. V dropped 4 bases and J dropped 4; count of bases not matched to a gene: 5. Germline lookup yields CDR1 SGHDN and CDR2 FVKESK. The CDR3, as DNA: TGTGCCAGCAGCCGGGGACAGGGAATGTACGAGCAGTACTTC. As protein: CASSRGQGMYEQYF.

The gene calls are TRBV18 and TRBJ2-3; TRBD2 matches at 8 bases. V was clipped by 3 bases and J by 3 bases; unmatched bases: 11. The CDR3 consists of 17 residues. The germline gives CDR1 KGHSH, CDR2 LQKENI. CDR3 bases: TGTGCCAGCTCACCCGCTTCACGCGGGGGGAGGACAGATACGCAGTATTTT. It codes for CASSPASRGGRTDTQYF.

This chain's CDR3 is CASSLSSGANVLTF. The CDR3 DNA reads as TGTGCCAGCAGCTTAAGCTCTGGGGCCAACGTCCTGACTTTC. The gene calls are TRBV11-3 and TRBJ2-6; no clear D gene. The CDR3 length is 14 residues. Trimming removed 2 bases at V and 0 bases at J, with 2 bases between. The germline gives CDR1 SGHNT, CDR2 YENEEA.

The chain carries TRBV28 and TRBJ1-5; TRBD1 matches 10 bases. Germline CDR1 is MDHEN and CDR2 is SYDVKM. After removal of 5 bases from V and 6 bases from J, the junction contained 10 bases not matched to a gene. CDR3 length equals 16 residues. This chain's CDR3 is CASSGRDRGPSQPQHF. In DNA form, the CDR3 reads TGTGCCAGCAGTGGCCGGGACAGGGGCCCCTCTCAGCCCCAGCATTTT.

DNA for the CDR3: TGTGCCAGCAGCCCAGGGAGGGAGGGGGGCTATGGCTACACCTTC. It is translated as CASSPGREGGYGYTF. The chain links TRBV9 to TRBJ1-2; weak D call: TRBD1 (6 bases). This CDR3 is built from 15 residues. The germline gives CDR1 SGDLS, CDR2 YYNGEE. V lost 4 bases to trimming and J lost 4 bases, with 17 bases between them.

CDR3: CASSLVAEAFF. Written as DNA, the CDR3 is TGTGCCAGCAGTTTAGTTGCAGAAGCTTTCTTT. This chain joins TRBV28 and TRBJ1-1; D gene ambiguous. The germline V gene has CDR1 MDHEN and CDR2 SYDVKM. V was trimmed by 2 bases and J by 8 bases, leaving 6 bases between them. The CDR3 has 11 amino acids.

This clone was observed once. The chain combines TRBV7-3 with TRBJ2-1, with TRBD2 matching 10 bases. Germline-derived CDR1 and CDR2 are SGHTA and FQGTGA. This CDR3 spans 14 amino acids. The junction had 6 bases not matched to a gene; V was cut back by 4 bases and J by 9 bases. The CDR3 DNA reads TGTGCCAGCAGCTCCTCCGGGACTAGCGTTGAGCAGTTCTTC. Translating it yields CASSSSGTSVEQFF.

The chain has TRBV6-5 and TRBJ2-7; D gene uncertain. The CDR3 spans 13 residues. V was shortened by 5 bases and J by 1 base, with 9 bases between the two germline ends. The germline V gene has CDR1 MNHEY and CDR2 SVGAGI. The DNA for the CDR3 is TGTGCCAGCAGTCCCCAGCTGTCCTACGAGCAGTACTTC. This encodes CASSPQLSYEQYF.

This chain uses TRBV18 with TRBJ2-5, with 7 bases matching TRBD1. CDR1 KGHSH and CDR2 LQKENI come from the germline V gene. V lost 3 bases to trimming and J lost 3 bases; unmatched junction nucleotides: 1. The CDR3 spans 13 residues. The CDR3 spells CASSPGTEETQYF. CDR3 DNA: TGTGCCAGCTCACCCGGGACAGAAGAGACCCAGTACTTC.

This clone was detected only once. The CDR3 sequence: CASSHRAGSGANVLTF. For the CDR3, the DNA is TGTGCCAGCAGCCACCGGGCCGGCTCTGGGGCCAACGTCCTGACTTTC. The chain is built from TRBV28 and TRBJ2-6; no clear D. The CDR3 has 16 amino acids. With 6 bases removed from V and 0 bases from J, the gap between germline ends came to 12 bases. Germline V gene data show CDR1 as MDHEN and CDR2 as SYDVKM.

This CDR3 reads CASSVGTGGRLGYTF. The CDR3 nucleotides read TGTGCCAGCAGCGTAGGGACAGGGGGGCGTCTAGGCTACACCTTC. The chain combines TRBV9 with TRBJ1-2, with 10 bases that match TRBD1. The V gene end was trimmed by 0 bases and the J gene end by 8 bases; junction bases not matched to a gene: 7. CDR1 SGDLS and CDR2 YYNGEE come from the germline V gene. CDR3 length equals 15 residues.

The rearrangement links TRBV6-4 to TRBJ1-2, with D perhaps TRBD1 (5 bases). CDR3 length: 12 amino acids. V lost 2 bases and J lost 7, with 8 bases in between. The V gene's germline CDR1 is MRHNA and CDR2 SNTAGT. The DNA of the CDR3 is TGTGCCAGCAGTGACACAGGTACTGGCTACACCTTC. Protein sequence: CASSDTGTGYTF.

V gene TRBV7-2 combines with J gene TRBJ1-1; possible D gene TRBD1, 6 bases. Trimming shortened V by 3 bases and J by 4 bases, and 18 bases separated the two germline ends. Germline assignment: CDR1 SGHTA and CDR2 FQGNSA. This CDR3 is built from 16 residues. This CDR3 reads CASSLLSGQVVTEAFF. In nucleotides, the CDR3 is TGTGCCAGCAGCTTGTTGTCGGGACAAGTGGTCACTGAAGCTTTCTTT. The full variable domain, rest sourced from reference TRBV7-2 and TRBJ1-1, is GAGVSQSPSNKVTEKGKDVELRCDPISGHTALYWYRQSLGQGLEFLIYFQGNSAPDKSGLPSDRFSAERTGGSVSTLTIQRTQQEDSAVYLCASSLLSGQVVTEAFFGQGTRLTVV.